This TCR beta chain was sequenced during a study of cytotoxic CD8 clonotypes in ibrutinib-treated CLL. Study-level information: In all, about 11 patients were relapsed/refractory, about 15 were treatment-naive and approximately 17 were IGHV unmutated. Response was recorded as partial in around 25 patients and complete in 2; at median roughly 63 months, around 14 remained remitted and some twelve had progressed.

General observations from the study: Against age-matched healthy donors, baseline clonality ran higher and tracked circulating CD8+ T-cell counts.

As concerns this clone: What it binds is unknown.

Trimming left V 4 bases short and J 2 bases short, with 13 bases between. The CDR3 length is 14 residues. Germline V gene data show CDR1 as SGHRS and CDR2 as YFSETQ. Produced via immunoSEQ multiplex PCR; TCRdb's table is partial and in-frame only. This table holds over 100,000 clones, 50% to 65% found once. The chain couples TRBV5-1 to TRBJ2-7; D may be TRBD1 or TRBD2 (5 bases each). The source of this sequence is a human donor with chronic lymphocytic leukemia. This specimen was PBMCs, taken after 24 months of ibrutinib treatment. The CDR3 coding sequence is TGCGCCAGCAGCCCGGGGACGTGGACCTACGAGCAGTACTTC. This encodes CASSPGTWTYEQYF.